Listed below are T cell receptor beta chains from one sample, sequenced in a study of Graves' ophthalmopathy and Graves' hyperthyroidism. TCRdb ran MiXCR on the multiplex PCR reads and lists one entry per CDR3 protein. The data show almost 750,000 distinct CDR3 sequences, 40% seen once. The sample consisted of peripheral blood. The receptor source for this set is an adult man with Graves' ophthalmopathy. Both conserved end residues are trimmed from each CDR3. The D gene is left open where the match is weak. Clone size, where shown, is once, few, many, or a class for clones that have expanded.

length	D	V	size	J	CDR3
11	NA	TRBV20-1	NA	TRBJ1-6	SAIGQHNSPLH
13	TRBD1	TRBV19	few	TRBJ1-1	ASSARDRVVTEAF
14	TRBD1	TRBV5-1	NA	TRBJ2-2	ASSARGQGVTGELF
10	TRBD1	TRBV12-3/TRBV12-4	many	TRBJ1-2	ASRPGGDGYT
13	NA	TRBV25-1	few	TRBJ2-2	ASSQEGQGTGELF
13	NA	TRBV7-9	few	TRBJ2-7	ASSYIAAGPYEQY
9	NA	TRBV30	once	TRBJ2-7	AWGNPGLRD
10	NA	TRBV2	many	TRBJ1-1	ASSENRAFGF
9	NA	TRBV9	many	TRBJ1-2	ASGGTSGYT
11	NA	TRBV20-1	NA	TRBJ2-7	SASLVGRVEQY
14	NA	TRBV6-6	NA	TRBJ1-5	ASSGEFRGANQPQH
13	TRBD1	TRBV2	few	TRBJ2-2	ASSLAGGGAGELF
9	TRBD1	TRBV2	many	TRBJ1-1	ASSGTGEAF
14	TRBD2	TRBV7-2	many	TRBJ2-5	ASSLALAGGQETQY
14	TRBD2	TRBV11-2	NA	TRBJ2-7	ATQPSRLAGAYEQY
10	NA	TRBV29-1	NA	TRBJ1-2	SVVGGYYGYT
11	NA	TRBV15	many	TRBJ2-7	ATSRDQFYEQY
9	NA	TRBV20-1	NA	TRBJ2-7	SAYQSYEQY
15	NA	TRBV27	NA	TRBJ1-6	ASSYRPSYGQNSPLH
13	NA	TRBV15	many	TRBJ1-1	ATSRDRYPNTEAF
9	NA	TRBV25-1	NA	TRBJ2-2	ASSEHGELF
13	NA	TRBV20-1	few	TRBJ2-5	SARDGRGGEETQY
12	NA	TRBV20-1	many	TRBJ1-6	SARDQGNNSPLH
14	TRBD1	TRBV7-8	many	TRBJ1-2	ASSYQTGTGVRGYT
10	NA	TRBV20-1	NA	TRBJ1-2	SASIGVHGYT
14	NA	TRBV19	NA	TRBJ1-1	ASSPRQVISNTEAF
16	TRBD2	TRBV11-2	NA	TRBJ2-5	ASSLDFSTSGRKETQY
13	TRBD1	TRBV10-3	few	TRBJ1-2	ASSQQGFVDYGYT
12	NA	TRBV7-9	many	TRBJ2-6	ASSPDSGANVLT
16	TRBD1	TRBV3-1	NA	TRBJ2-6	ASSQARDRVSGANVLT
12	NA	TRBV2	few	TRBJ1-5	ASSGGGPNQPQH
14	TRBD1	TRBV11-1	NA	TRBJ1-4	ASSPLRTGLKEKLF
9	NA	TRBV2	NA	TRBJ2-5	ASSQGSERY
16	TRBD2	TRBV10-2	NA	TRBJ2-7	ASRDTGGLAGGICVQY
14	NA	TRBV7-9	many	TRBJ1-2	ASSFLSRGDNYGYT
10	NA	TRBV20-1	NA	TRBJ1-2	SASSREGGYT
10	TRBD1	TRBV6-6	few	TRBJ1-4	ASRRTGEKLF
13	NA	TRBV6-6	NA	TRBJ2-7	ASSYSRGHGEEQY
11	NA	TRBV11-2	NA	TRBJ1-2	ASSLGPGYGYT
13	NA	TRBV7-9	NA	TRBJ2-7	ASEREAGPSYEQY
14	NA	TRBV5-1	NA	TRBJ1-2	ASSPGGGLTNYGYT
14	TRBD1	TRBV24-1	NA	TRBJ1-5	ASSPGQGKSNQPQH
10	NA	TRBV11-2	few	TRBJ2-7	ASSLVYYEQY
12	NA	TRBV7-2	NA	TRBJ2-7	ASSKWGDYYEQY
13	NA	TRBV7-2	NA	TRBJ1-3	ASSLGGAGDKTIY
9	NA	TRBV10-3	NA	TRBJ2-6	AISEPNQPT
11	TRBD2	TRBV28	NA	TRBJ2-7	ASNYRGDYEQY
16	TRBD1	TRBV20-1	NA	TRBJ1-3	SARPGTGGAGGGNTIY
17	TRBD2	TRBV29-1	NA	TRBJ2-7	SALWKSQESSGSLYEQY
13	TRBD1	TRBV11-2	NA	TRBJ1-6	AQFDYRGWNSPLH
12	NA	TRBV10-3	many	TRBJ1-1	AISEGGVNTEAF
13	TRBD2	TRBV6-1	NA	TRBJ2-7	ASTHPGREAYEQY
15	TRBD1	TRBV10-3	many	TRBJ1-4	AISDRQGSTTNEKLF
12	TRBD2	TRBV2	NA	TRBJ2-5	ASSQVAGGETQY
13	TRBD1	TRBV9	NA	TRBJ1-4	ASRLSTGGTEKLF
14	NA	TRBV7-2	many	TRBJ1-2	ASSLALVGTDSGYT
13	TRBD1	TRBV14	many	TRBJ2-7	ASSQGRDSFDEQY
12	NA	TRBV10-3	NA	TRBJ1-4	ASSYSTDNEKLF
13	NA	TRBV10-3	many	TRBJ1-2	AISESRGDGGGYT
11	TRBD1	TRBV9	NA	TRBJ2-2	ASGTEPTGELF